This TCR beta chain was recovered during a study of CDR3 diversity in severe acne. Trimming at V came to 6 bases and at J to 6 bases, leaving 26 bases not matched to a gene. This CDR3 comprises 21 residues. Each CDR3 protein is one row after TCRdb ran MiXCR on the PCR reads. The table includes under 95,000 distinct CDR3 sequences, about 50% detected once. The sequence came from a male donor in good health, serving as a control. The sequencing input was blood. V is TRBV12-3 or TRBV12-4 and J is TRBJ2-3, with 11 bases that match TRBD2. CDR3 nucleotides: TGTGCCAGCAGCGACGTGGGGGGGCGAAGGATCGGACTAGCGGGTCTTGATACGCAGTATTTT. The encoded protein is CASSDVGGRRIGLAGLDTQYF.